This entry is about one TCR beta chain. This clone's antigen is unknown. There are no base qualities to consult, and no much larger clone falls within one base. This record belongs to a study of OX40 agonist ivuxolimab in advanced cancers. Context from the whole study: The costimulatory receptor OX40 (CD134) was targeted by ivuxolimab, a fully human IgG2 agonistic monoclonal antibody. Peripheral TCRbeta sequencing was intended to test whether TCR sequence diversity was altered and clonal T-cell expansion was caused by ivuxolimab. Intravenous ivuxolimab was administered to patients every 2 weeks at six dose levels: 0.01, 0.1, 0.3, 1.5, 3 and 10 mg/kg. Of the roughly 54 patients in dose escalation, about 20 had hepatocellular carcinoma, some 15 had melanoma, 9 had renal cell carcinoma and 9 had head and neck cancer. The monotherapy dose-escalation portion (N ≈ 52 patients) of the phase I ivuxolimab trial is reported in the paper. Prior anti-PD-1, anti-PD-L1 or anti-CTLA-4 therapy was permitted, and approximately 39% of dose-escalation patients had received checkpoint inhibitors. In the dose-escalation cohort, approximately 82% of patients were male, and the mean age was approximately 60 years with a range of roughly 20 to 80. Partial responses occurred in three dose-escalation patients: two with cutaneous melanoma and one with hepatocellular carcinoma. Overall study results and their limits: At doses of 0.1 to 3.0 mg/kg, clonal expansion of both CD4+ and CD8+ T cells in blood was seen between baseline and week 6. Low levels of normalized T-cell clonal expansion were also seen in some patients who did not respond. After ivuxolimab, more expanded clones were found on average in CD8+ T cells than in CD4+ T cells. In the 0.1-3.0 mg/kg groups, partial responders had among the lowest normalized peripheral clonal expansion, particularly in CD8+ T cells. Antigen specificity was not determined for the clonally expanded peripheral T cells.

Genomic DNA was extracted from sorted cells for sequencing of the TCRbeta CDR3 region. The immunoSEQ Assay was used to sequence the TCRbeta CDR3 regions. In TCRdb, the immuneACCESS table is reduced to in-frame sequences with V and J assigned. These tables do not hold every clone; where another copy was compared, an unresolved V gene accounts for under half, and the others remain unexplained. In all, the sample holds tens of thousands of clones, and around 87% of those were seen once. The ten largest account for 1.3% of the sample. Patients with a history of autoimmune disease or receiving systemic immunosuppression were excluded from the trial. In every dose cohort, peripheral blood was drawn for TCR sequencing at baseline, cycle 4 day 1, and cycle 7 day 1. The samples were drawn from a first-in-human, open-label, multicenter phase I dose-escalation trial of ivuxolimab. Adults with locally advanced or metastatic melanoma, renal cell, hepatocellular, or head and neck squamous cell carcinoma were enrolled in the trial. Before TCR sequencing, CD4+ T cells and CD8+ T cells from peripheral blood were sorted into separate populations.

Trimming takes 1 base from V and 1 base from J, and the germline ends sit 9 bases apart. From the cysteine up to the phenylalanine, the CDR3 has a length of 15 residues. Solely the CDR3 DNA is kept, with 45 bases framed from the first base. CDR1 SGHTS and CDR2 YDEGEE are derived from the germline V gene. The receptor comes from an adult with an advanced solid tumor such as melanoma, head and neck, liver or kidney cancer. The specimen comprised CD4+ or CD8+ T cells sorted from blood, sampled in a trial of the OX40 agonist ivuxolimab. The sequence links TRBV5-8 to TRBJ2-1; TRBD1 is possibly the D segment (5 matching bases). CDR3 region: CASSLIQGSYNEQFF. The nucleotide sequence is given as TGTGCCAGCAGCTTGATCCAGGGTTCCTACAATGAGCAGTTCTTC.